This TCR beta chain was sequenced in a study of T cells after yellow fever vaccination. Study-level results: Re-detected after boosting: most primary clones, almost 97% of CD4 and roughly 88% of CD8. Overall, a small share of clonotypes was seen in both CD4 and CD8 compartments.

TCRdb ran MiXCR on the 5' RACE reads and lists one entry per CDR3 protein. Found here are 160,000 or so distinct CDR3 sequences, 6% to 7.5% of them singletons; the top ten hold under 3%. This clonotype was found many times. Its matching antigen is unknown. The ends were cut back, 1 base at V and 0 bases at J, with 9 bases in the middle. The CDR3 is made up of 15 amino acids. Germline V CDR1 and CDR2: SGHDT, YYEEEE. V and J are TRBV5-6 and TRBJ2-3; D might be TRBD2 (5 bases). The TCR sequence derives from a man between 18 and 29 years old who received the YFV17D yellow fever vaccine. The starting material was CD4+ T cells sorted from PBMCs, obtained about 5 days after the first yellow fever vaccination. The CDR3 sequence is CASSLSAGSTDTQYF. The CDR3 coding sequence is TGTGCCAGCAGCTTGTCGGCGGGTAGCACAGATACGCAGTATTTT.